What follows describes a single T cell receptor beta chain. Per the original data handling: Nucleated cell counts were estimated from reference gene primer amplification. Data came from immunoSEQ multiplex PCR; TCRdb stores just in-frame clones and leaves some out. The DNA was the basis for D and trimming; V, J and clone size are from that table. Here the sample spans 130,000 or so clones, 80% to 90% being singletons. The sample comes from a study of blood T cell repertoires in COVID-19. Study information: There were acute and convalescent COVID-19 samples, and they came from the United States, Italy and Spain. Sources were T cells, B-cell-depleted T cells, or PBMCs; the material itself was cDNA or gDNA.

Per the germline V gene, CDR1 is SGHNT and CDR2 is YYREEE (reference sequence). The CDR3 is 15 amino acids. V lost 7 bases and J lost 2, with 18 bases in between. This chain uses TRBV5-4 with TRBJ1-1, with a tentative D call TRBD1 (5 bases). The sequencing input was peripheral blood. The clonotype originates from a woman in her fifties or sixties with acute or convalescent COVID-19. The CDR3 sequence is CASFPARGVNTEAFF. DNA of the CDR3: TGTGCCAGCTTCCCCGCACGGGGGGTAAACACTGAAGCTTTCTTT.